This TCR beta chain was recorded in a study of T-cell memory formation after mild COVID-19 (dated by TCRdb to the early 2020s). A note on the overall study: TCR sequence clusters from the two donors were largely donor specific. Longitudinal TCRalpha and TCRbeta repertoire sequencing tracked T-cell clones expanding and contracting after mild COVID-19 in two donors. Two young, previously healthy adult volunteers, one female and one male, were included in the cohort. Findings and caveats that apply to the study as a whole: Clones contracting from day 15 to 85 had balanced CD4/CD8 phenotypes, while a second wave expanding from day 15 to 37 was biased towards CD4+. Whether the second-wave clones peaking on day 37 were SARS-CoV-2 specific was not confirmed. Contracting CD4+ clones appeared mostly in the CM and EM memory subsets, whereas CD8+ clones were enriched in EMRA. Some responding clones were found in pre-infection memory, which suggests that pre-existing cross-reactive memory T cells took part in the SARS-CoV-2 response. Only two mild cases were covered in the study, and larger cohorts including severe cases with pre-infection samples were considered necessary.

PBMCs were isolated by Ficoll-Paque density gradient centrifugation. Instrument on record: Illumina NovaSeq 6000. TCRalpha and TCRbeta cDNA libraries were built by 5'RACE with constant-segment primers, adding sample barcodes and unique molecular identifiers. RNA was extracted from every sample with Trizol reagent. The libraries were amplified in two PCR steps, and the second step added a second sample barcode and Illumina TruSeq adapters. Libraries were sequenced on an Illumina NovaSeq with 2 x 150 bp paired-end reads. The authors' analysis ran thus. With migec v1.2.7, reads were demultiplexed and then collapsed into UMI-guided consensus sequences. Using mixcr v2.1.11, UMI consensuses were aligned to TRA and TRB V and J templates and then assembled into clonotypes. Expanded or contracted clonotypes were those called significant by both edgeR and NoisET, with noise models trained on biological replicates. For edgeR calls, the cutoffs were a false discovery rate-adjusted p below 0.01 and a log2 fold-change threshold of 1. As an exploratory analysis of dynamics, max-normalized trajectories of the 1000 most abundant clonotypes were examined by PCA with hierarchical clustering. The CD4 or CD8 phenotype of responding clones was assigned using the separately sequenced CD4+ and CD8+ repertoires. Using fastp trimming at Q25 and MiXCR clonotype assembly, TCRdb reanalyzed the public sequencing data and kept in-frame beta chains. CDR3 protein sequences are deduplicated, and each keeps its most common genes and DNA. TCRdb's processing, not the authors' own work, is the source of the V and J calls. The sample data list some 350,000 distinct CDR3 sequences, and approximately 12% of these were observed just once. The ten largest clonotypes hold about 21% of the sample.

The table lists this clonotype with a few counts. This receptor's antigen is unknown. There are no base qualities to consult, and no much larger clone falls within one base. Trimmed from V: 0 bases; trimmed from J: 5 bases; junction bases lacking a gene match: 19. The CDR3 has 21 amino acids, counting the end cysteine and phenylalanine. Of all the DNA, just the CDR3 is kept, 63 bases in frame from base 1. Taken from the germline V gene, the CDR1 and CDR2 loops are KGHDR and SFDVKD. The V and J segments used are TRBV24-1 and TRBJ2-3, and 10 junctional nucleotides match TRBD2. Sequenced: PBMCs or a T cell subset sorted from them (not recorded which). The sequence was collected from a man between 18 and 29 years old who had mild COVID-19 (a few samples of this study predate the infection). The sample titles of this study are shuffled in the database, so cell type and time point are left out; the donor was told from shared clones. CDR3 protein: CATSDLRDPRSLAGAQDTQYF. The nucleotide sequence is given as TGTGCCACCAGTGATTTGCGCGACCCTCGAAGCCTAGCGGGGGCACAAGATACGCAGTATTTT.